The 9 T cell receptor beta chains below were found in one sample sequenced in a study of read filtering for tumor transcriptome and immune sequencing. From 400 to 450 ng of RNA, a library with molecular barcoded alpha/delta and beta/gamma adaptors was made. TCRdb redid the calling of the reads with MiXCR, one entry per CDR3 protein. The sample shows under 80,000 distinct CDR3 sequences, roughly 18% of them seen only once. The sequencing input was a population of CD138-negative cells sorted from bone marrow. These receptors were taken from a donor at least 40 years old with multiple myeloma.

This clonotype was observed at least ten times. CDR3 sequence: CASSQDRGASGMLDTQYF. DNA of the CDR3: TGTGCCAGCAGCCAAGATCGAGGGGCTAGCGGGATGTTGGATACGCAGTATTTT. This chain joins TRBV4-2 and TRBJ2-3; 9 bases are a match to TRBD2. This CDR3 has 18 residues. Germline V lookup: CDR1 LGHNA, CDR2 YNFKEQ. Trimming cost V 0 bases and J 6 bases; bases outside gene matches: 13.

This clonotype was recorded at least ten times. The rearrangement links TRBV6-4 to TRBJ2-3; maybe TRBD1 (6 bases). Germline lookup yields CDR1 MRHNA and CDR2 SNTAGT. This CDR3 contains 14 residues. Trimming cost V 0 bases and J 3 bases, with 7 bases left between them. CDR3 bases: TGTGCCAGCAGTGACTCGGGACATACAGATACGCAGTATTTT. It codes for CASSDSGHTDTQYF.

This clonotype was seen a handful of times. The gene calls are TRBV6-1 and TRBJ1-2, with no clear D. This CDR3 is 12 amino acids long. Trimming took 1 base from V and 4 from J, leaving 4 bases between them. Germline CDR1 MNHNS, CDR2 SASEGT. The CDR3 DNA follows: TGTGCCAGCAGTGAAGGCAGCTATGGCTACACCTTC. Protein product: CASSEGSYGYTF.

This clonotype has a handful of counts. The missing conserved phenylalanine or tryptophan at the end of this CDR3 makes a read error likely. The rearrangement joins TRBV28 to TRBJ1-2; 7 bases are shared with TRBD1. This CDR3 contains 13 residues. Germline loops: CDR1 MDHEN, CDR2 SYDVKM. The V and J ends lost 4 bases and 2 bases, in that order; junction bases with no gene match: 1. The CDR3 sequence: CASSSGQNYGYTL. As DNA, the CDR3 is TGTGCCAGCAGTTCGGGACAGAACTATGGCTACACCCTC.

This clonotype was counted many times. The V and J genes are TRBV5-1 and TRBJ2-2; D gene ambiguous. This CDR3 is built from 14 residues. Trimming shortened V by 4 bases and J by 4 bases, and 11 bases separated the two germline ends. Germline V gene lookup returns CDR1 SGHRS and CDR2 YFSETQ. The CDR3 nucleotides read TGCGCCAGCAGCGCCGCGAGAGTCACCGGGGAGCTGTTTTTT. Its translation is CASSAARVTGELFF.

This clonotype was picked up many times. The V and J genes are TRBV7-9 and TRBJ2-3; no clear D gene. The CDR3 consists of 13 residues. The ends were cut back, 3 bases at V and 5 bases at J, with 9 bases in the middle. Germline CDR1 is SEHNR and CDR2 is FQNEAQ (reference sequence). CDR3: CASSFGEGDTQYF. In DNA form, the CDR3 reads TGTGCCAGCAGCTTTGGGGAAGGAGATACGCAGTATTTT.

This clonotype was seen only a few times. The rearrangement links TRBV6-1 to TRBJ2-3, with TRBD1 matching 9 bases. The CDR3 length is 17 residues. Germline CDR1 and CDR2: MNHNS and SASEGT. J was trimmed by 0 bases and V by 7 bases; bases with no gene match: 11. Here the CDR3 DNA reads TGTGCCAGCAACCACGGACAGGGGACTCGGAGCACAGATACGCAGTATTTT. It translates to CASNHGQGTRSTDTQYF.

The table lists this clonotype with many counts. The rearrangement links TRBV10-3 to TRBJ1-2; tentatively, D is TRBD1 (5 bases). CDR1 is ENHRY and CDR2 is SYGVKD in the germline V gene. CDR3 size: 13 residues. Trimming cost V 2 bases and J 4 bases, with 8 bases left between them. The CDR3 protein is CAISEAGTYGYTF. The CDR3 DNA sequence: TGTGCCATCAGTGAGGCGGGGACCTATGGCTACACCTTC.

In its sample, this clonotype was seen many times. This chain uses TRBV24-1 with TRBJ2-3, with TRBD1 matching over 10 bases. The CDR3 extends over 14 amino acids. The germline gives CDR1 KGHDR, CDR2 SFDVKD. V trimming: 9 bases; J trimming: 4 bases; junction bases outside the gene matches: 6. CDR3 sequence (DNA): TGTGCCACCTCCGGGACAGGGGTCCCAGATACGCAGTATTTT. It codes for CATSGTGVPDTQYF.